This entry lists 4 T cell receptor beta chains sequenced from one sample in a study of CD8 T cells in Susac syndrome. Reverse transcription of about 0.45 to 1 ug RNA was performed with random hexamers. TCRdb recomputed calls from the immunoSEQ multiplex PCR reads with MiXCR, one row per CDR3 protein. Among about 180,000 distinct CDR3 sequences listed, about 95% were seen once. The material sequenced was CD4+ T cells from PBMCs. These receptors originate from a human donor with Susac syndrome.

The CDR3 is CSVGSSGRLLEQYF. In DNA form, the CDR3 reads TGCAGCGTAGGCTCTAGCGGGAGGTTGCTCGAGCAGTACTTC. J is TRBJ2-7 and V is TRBV29-1; TRBD2 matches 11 bases. The V and J ends lost 6 bases and 6 bases, in that order; junction bases with no gene match: 10. The CDR3 covers 14 residues. Germline CDR1 SQVTM, CDR2 ANQGSEA.

The rearrangement links TRBV7-7 to TRBJ2-2; 7 bases are a match to TRBD1. The CDR3 length is 15 residues. Per germline, CDR1 SSHAT and CDR2 FNYEAQ (reference sequence). V gave up 2 bases and J gave up 1 base; unmatched junction bases: 1. The CDR3 DNA sequence: TGTGCCAGCAGCTTAAGACAGGGGAACACCGGGGAGCTGTTTTTT. Translated: CASSLRQGNTGELFF.

This rearrangement joins TRBV14 to TRBJ2-1; D perhaps matches TRBD2 (6 bases). CDR1 SGHDN and CDR2 FVKESK come from the germline V gene. V lost 0 bases, J lost 8 bases, and 8 bases lay in between. CDR3 size: 13 residues. CDR3 sequence (DNA): TGTGCCAGCAGCCAAGATTGGGGGGATGAGCAGTTCTTC. Translated, it gives CASSQDWGDEQFF.

The rearrangement joins TRBV2 to TRBJ1-2; TRBD1 matches 12 bases. This CDR3 has 15 residues. The ends lost 6 bases at V and 3 bases at J; junction bases unmatched: 5. Germline CDR1 is SNHLY and CDR2 is FYNNEI. The CDR3 reads CASRRDRGRDYGYTF. CDR3 sequence (DNA): TGTGCCAGCAGGAGGGACAGGGGGCGCGACTATGGCTACACCTTC. Based on the CDR3 plus reference TRBV2 and TRBJ1-2, the full variable domain is EPEVTQTPSHQVTQMGQEVILRCVPISNHLYFYWYRQILGQKVEFLVSFYNNEISEKSEIFDDQFSVERPDGSNFTLKIRSTKLEDSAMYFCASRRDRGRDYGYTFGSGTRLTVV.